This T cell receptor beta chain was identified in a study of OX40 agonist ivuxolimab in advanced cancers. At the level of the study: Prior therapy, whether anti-PD-1, anti-PD-L1 or anti-CTLA-4, was allowed, and 30% to 40% had some.

The data were produced by immunoSEQ multiplex PCR, yet TCRdb's version contains in-frame clones alone and is incomplete. The table has tens of thousands of clones, 75% to 90% seen once. The CDR3 spans 14 residues. Germline-derived CDR1 and CDR2 are MNHNY and SVGAGI (reference sequence). The V gene lost 1 base and the J gene lost 0 bases, with 7 bases spanning the gap. This clonotype originated in an adult with an advanced solid tumor such as melanoma, head and neck, liver or kidney cancer. Sample: CD4+ or CD8+ T cells sorted from blood, taken in a trial of the OX40 agonist ivuxolimab. The genes are TRBV6-6 and TRBJ2-7; D possibly corresponds to TRBD2 (5 bases). CDR3 bases: TGTGCCAGCAGTTACTTAAGCGGCTCCTACGAGCAGTACTTC. Encoded protein: CASSYLSGSYEQYF.